This is a list of T cell receptor beta chains from one sample in a study of cytomegalovirus exposure and HLA in healthy donors. The assay was immunoSEQ multiplex PCR, and TCRdb's table has in-frame clones only and misses some. The sample consists of some 140,000 clones, approximately 80% of them appearing once. Sequencing input: PBMCs. All receptors come from a man aged 25-45 years in good health and CMV-seronegative. Both conserved end residues are part of each CDR3. A D gene is named only where the DNA matches it firmly. Clone size is stated in some rows and not others, as once, few, many or a class when expanded.

>.|TRBJ2-7|TRBD1|TRBV5-4
TGTGCCAGCAGCTTGGATTGGGGGGGACAGGGAAACGAGCAGTACTTC
CASSLDWGGQGNEQYF
>once|TRBJ1-4|.|TRBV30
TGTGCCTGGAGTGACGGGTTAAAACTGTTTTTT
CAWSDGLKLFF
>.|TRBJ1-4|TRBD1|TRBV15
TGTGCCACCAGCAGAGAGGTCAGGGGGGCGAATGAAAAACTGTTTTTT
CATSREVRGANEKLFF
>once|TRBJ1-2|.|TRBV28
TGTGCCAGCAGTTCTGACGGCTCGGGGGTGGTTAACTATGGCTACACCTTC
CASSSDGSGVVNYGYTF
>.|TRBJ1-2|TRBD1|TRBV7-9
TGTGCCAGCAGTCTAATAGGGGGCAACTATGGCTACACCTTC
CASSLIGGNYGYTF
>.|TRBJ2-1|TRBD2|TRBV5-5
TGTGCCAGCAGGTTCCCGGGACTACACTACCAGAGCTCCTACAATGAGCAGTTCTTC
CASRFPGLHYQSSYNEQFF
>.|TRBJ2-1|.|TRBV7-2
TGTGCCAGCAGCTTAGCGGGGCTTCAACAGTTCTTC
CASSLAGLQQFF
>.|TRBJ1-5|.|TRBV6-1
TGTGCCAGCAGTGCAAACAGGGACGAACAGCCCCAGCATTTT
CASSANRDEQPQHF
>.|TRBJ2-1|TRBD1|TRBV19
TGTGCCAGTAGTATATGGGACAGGGGAGGGCAGTTCTTC
CASSIWDRGGQFF
>.|TRBJ1-1|.|TRBV7-9
TGTGCCAGCAGCTTAGGGGTAGGAGTCACGGTTGAAGCTTTCTTT
CASSLGVGVTVEAFF
>few|TRBJ1-2|.|TRBV6-5
TGTGCCAGCAGTTACTCGAGTGGCAGGGTGCGTGGCTACACCTTC
CASSYSSGRVRGYTF
>.|TRBJ1-3|.|TRBV11-2
TGTGCCAGCAGCTTGGGTCCGCAGGGCGGAAACACCATATATTTT
CASSLGPQGGNTIYF
>.|TRBJ2-7|.|TRBV7-9
TGTGCCAGCAGCTTAGGTGGCGGGATGGACGAGCAGTACTTC
CASSLGGGMDEQYF
>.|TRBJ2-3|.|TRBV9
TGTGCCAGCAGCGCCCCCGGGGGAGATACGCAGTATTTT
CASSAPGGDTQYF
>.|TRBJ1-1|TRBD1|TRBV4-3
TGCGCCAGCAGCGTCCACTCGATAGGGACAGCTGAAGCTTTCTTT
CASSVHSIGTAEAFF
>.|TRBJ2-1|TRBD1|TRBV2
TGTGCCAGCAGTGTAGACAGGGGCTCCTACAATGAGCAGTTCTTC
CASSVDRGSYNEQFF
>.|TRBJ2-1|.|TRBV9
TGTGCCAGCAGCGTAGCCCCAATCAATGAGCAGTTCTTC
CASSVAPINEQFF
>.|TRBJ1-1|.|TRBV11-2
TGTGCCAGCAGCTTTGCCAACTCTGAAGCTTTCTTT
CASSFANSEAFF
>.|TRBJ2-1|TRBD2|TRBV2
TGTGCCAGCAGCACGAGTCTTGAGGGAGGGAGCGATGAGCAGTTCTTC
CASSTSLEGGSDEQFF
>.|TRBJ2-1|TRBD2|TRBV30
TGTGCCTGGACCACGGGACTAGCGGGACGGGAGCAGTTCTTC
CAWTTGLAGREQFF
>.|TRBJ2-6|.|TRBV7-8
TGTGCCAGCAGCCGGAGGGTAGACGCCTCTGGGGCCAACGTCCTGACTTTC
CASSRRVDASGANVLTF
>.|TRBJ1-1|TRBD1|TRBV5-4
TGTGCCAGCAGTTTCACAGGGGTCACTGAAGCTTTCTTT
CASSFTGVTEAFF